This passage covers 3 T cell receptor beta chains from one sample sequenced in a study of T cells after yellow fever vaccination. TCRdb re-called the 5' RACE reads through MiXCR, storing one row per CDR3 protein. The sample carries hundreds of thousands of distinct CDR3 sequences, roughly 4% recorded once. Here the sequenced sample was PBMCs, taken on the day of the yellow fever booster vaccination. These receptors all come from a man between 18 and 29 years old who received the YFV17D yellow fever vaccine.

This clonotype was counted between two and nine times. The CDR3 here is CASSIGLSGYTF. The DNA of the CDR3 is TGTGCCAGTAGTATCGGCCTATCCGGCTACACCTTC. This sequence joins TRBV19 and TRBJ1-2; D gene ambiguous. The CDR3 is made up of 12 amino acids. Germline loops: CDR1 LNHDA, CDR2 SQIVND (reference sequence). Trimming left V 3 bases short and J 8 bases short, with 10 bases between.

Only a few counts were recorded for this clonotype. The genes are TRBV15 and TRBJ1-5; 10 bases line up with TRBD1. Germline CDR1 reads LNHNV; CDR2 reads YYDKDF (reference sequence). This CDR3 spans 16 amino acids. V gave up 5 bases and J gave up 7 bases; unmatched junction bases: 11. CDR3 amino acids: CATSHSTGGWGQPQHF. The CDR3 DNA follows: TGTGCCACCAGCCATTCGACAGGGGGCTGGGGGCAGCCCCAGCATTTT.

The table lists this clonotype with a few counts. This chain links TRBV24-1 with TRBJ1-1; D possibly corresponds to TRBD1 (6 bases). V was clipped by 10 bases and J by 0 bases, with 17 bases between them. This CDR3 contains 15 residues. The germline CDR1 and CDR2 sequences are KGHDR and SFDVKD. The CDR3 bases are TGTGCCACGAGTCCCGCGACAGGATTGAACACTGAAGCTTTCTTT. Translated, it gives CATSPATGLNTEAFF.